Below are 24 T cell receptor beta chains sequenced from a single sample in a study of blood T cell repertoires in COVID-19. Data came from immunoSEQ multiplex PCR; TCRdb stores just in-frame clones and leaves some out. The sample shows around 100,000 clones, about 80% of them seen only once. Source material: peripheral blood. All receptors come from a man between 60 and 75 years old with acute or convalescent COVID-19.

This chain connects TRBV5-1 to TRBJ2-5; D gene ambiguous. V was cut by 1 base and J by 2 bases, with 9 bases left in between. The CDR3 spans 14 residues. Germline V gene lookup returns CDR1 SGHRS and CDR2 YFSETQ. The CDR3 loop is CASSLSTRQETQYF. CDR3 nucleotide sequence: TGCGCCAGCAGCTTGTCCACACGTCAAGAGACCCAGTACTTC.

The J gene is TRBJ2-1, the V gene TRBV24-1, with 10 bases identical to TRBD1. The CDR3 consists of 14 residues. The germline CDR1 and CDR2 sequences are KGHDR and SFDVKD. The DNA of the CDR3 is TGTGCTACCGGTTGGACAGGGGGGGACAATGAGCAGTTCTTC. As protein: CATGWTGGDNEQFF.

The genes are TRBV5-6 and TRBJ2-2; D might be TRBD1 (5 bases). Germline V gene sequence: CDR1 SGHDT, CDR2 YYEEEE. This CDR3 has 15 residues. V lost 0 bases and J 8 bases, leaving 14 bases between the germline ends. The CDR3 loop reads CASSLGLRRGGELFF. For the CDR3, the DNA is TGTGCCAGCAGCTTGGGGTTGCGAAGGGGAGGGGAGCTGTTTTTT.

V is TRBV24-1 and J is TRBJ1-5; 9 nucleotides agree with TRBD1. Unmatched junction bases numbered 10, after V lost 2 bases and J lost 3 bases. This CDR3 has 18 amino acids. Germline V gives CDR1 KGHDR, CDR2 SFDVKD. CDR3 region: CATSDSYRGQGFNQPQHF. The CDR3 DNA follows: TGTGCCACCAGTGATTCGTACCGGGGACAGGGTTTCAATCAGCCCCAGCATTTT.

V is TRBV11-3 and J is TRBJ1-4; perhaps TRBD1 as D (5 bases). Trimming pared 5 bases from V and 8 bases from J, leaving 18 bases between. The CDR3 sequence is 15 residues long. Germline CDR1 SGHNT, CDR2 YENEEA. The CDR3 region is CASSPNLPGNEKLFF. DNA of the CDR3: TGTGCCAGCAGCCCTAACCTCCCAGGGAACGAAAAACTGTTTTTT.

V and J are TRBV10-3 and TRBJ1-6, with TRBD1 as a possible D gene (5 bases). Germline V CDR1 and CDR2: ENHRY, SYGVKD. With 2 bases removed from V and 9 bases from J, the gap between germline ends came to 17 bases. The CDR3 contains 16 residues. The CDR3 protein is CAISEASQGSGSPLHF. CDR3 DNA sequence: TGTGCCATCAGTGAGGCCTCCCAGGGCTCTGGTTCACCCCTCCACTTT.

This sequence joins TRBV11-3 and TRBJ2-1, with 7 bases that match TRBD2. This CDR3 is 15 amino acids long. The junction had 7 bases not matched to a gene; V was cut back by 5 bases and J by 3 bases. Germline V gene sequence: CDR1 SGHNT, CDR2 YENEEA. This chain's CDR3 is CASSLGGRVYNEQFF. The CDR3 nucleotides are TGTGCCAGCAGCCTGGGGGGGAGGGTCTACAATGAGCAGTTCTTC.

This sequence joins TRBV30 and TRBJ1-4; 7 bases line up with TRBD1. V lost 2 bases, J lost 4 bases, and 13 bases stayed unmatched. Germline V lookup: CDR1 GTSNPN, CDR2 SVGIG (reference sequence). The CDR3 is 17 residues long. This CDR3 reads CAWSSGGSGGGNEKLFF. The CDR3 nucleotides read TGTGCCTGGAGTTCAGGGGGAAGTGGAGGAGGTAATGAAAAACTGTTTTTT.

The chain couples TRBV5-1 to TRBJ2-5; 8 nucleotides align to TRBD2. Germline V gives CDR1 SGHRS, CDR2 YFSETQ. This CDR3 is 14 amino acids long. J was trimmed by 1 base and V by 4 bases; bases with no gene match: 3. The CDR3 nucleotides read TGCGCCAGCAGCGAACTAGCGGTCCAAGAGACCCAGTACTTC. Translating gives CASSELAVQETQYF.

The genes are TRBV28 and TRBJ1-2; no firm D call. The CDR3 loop spans 12 amino acids. Trimming took 4 bases from V and 7 from J, leaving 10 bases between them. Germline loops: CDR1 MDHEN, CDR2 SYDVKM. The CDR3: CASSSNPLGYTF. Written as DNA, the CDR3 is TGTGCCAGCAGTTCTAACCCCCTTGGCTACACCTTC.

The genes are TRBV4-3 and TRBJ1-6; D is unclear. Per germline, CDR1 LGHNA and CDR2 YSLEER. V was clipped by 6 bases and J by 4 bases, with 10 bases between them. This CDR3 region has 14 residues. The DNA of the CDR3 is TGCGCCAGCAGTCCCGACGGGTATAATTCACCCCTCCACTTT. Translating gives CASSPDGYNSPLHF.

This chain links TRBV3-1 (or the pseudogene TRBV3-2) with TRBJ1-2; D is unresolved. Germline loops: CDR1 LGHDT, CDR2 YNNKEL (reference sequence). V dropped 0 bases and J dropped 4 bases, with 9 bases sitting between them. The CDR3 loop spans 14 amino acids. The CDR3 loop reads CASSQDFGIYGYTF. CDR3 nucleotide sequence: TGTGCCAGCAGCCAAGATTTCGGTATCTATGGCTACACCTTC.

This chain joins TRBV4-3 and TRBJ2-3; D ambiguous. V lost 1 base to trimming and J lost 1 base, with 9 bases between them. This CDR3 has 15 amino acids. Germline V CDR1 and CDR2: LGHNA, YSLEER. This CDR3 reads CASSQGSSGTDTQYF. The CDR3 DNA sequence: TGCGCCAGCAGCCAAGGGAGTTCGGGCACAGATACGCAGTATTTT.

J is TRBJ2-5 and V is TRBV24-1, with D possibly being TRBD2 (6 bases). CDR1 and CDR2 from the germline V gene are KGHDR and SFDVKD. Trimming shortened V by 7 bases and J by 4 bases, and 12 bases separated the two germline ends. This CDR3 spans 13 amino acids. The CDR3 sequence is CATRRERGETQYF. CDR3 bases: TGTGCCACCAGACGGGAGCGTGGAGAGACCCAGTACTTC.

This chain uses TRBV5-4 with TRBJ2-1, with 8 bases lining up with TRBD2. V gave up 0 bases and J gave up 0 bases; unmatched junction bases: 2. The CDR3 consists of 16 residues. Germline values: CDR1 SGHNT, CDR2 YYREEE (reference sequence). CDR3 in amino acids: CASSLDREGSYNEQFF. CDR3 DNA sequence: TGTGCCAGCAGCTTGGACCGGGAGGGCTCCTACAATGAGCAGTTCTTC.

The chain carries TRBV19 and TRBJ1-6; possible D gene TRBD1, 6 bases. The CDR3 is made up of 13 amino acids. The V and J ends lost 8 bases and 7 bases respectively, with 12 bases between them. From germline, CDR1 is LNHDA and CDR2 SQIVND (reference sequence). CDR3 residues: CASGDNANSPLHF. In DNA form, the CDR3 reads TGTGCCAGTGGGGACAACGCGAATTCACCCCTCCACTTT.

In regard to this clone: The sample holds other DNA sequences that translate to the same CDR3. This rearrangement joins TRBV6-5 to TRBJ1-3; 8 positions match TRBD1. CDR3 length equals 14 residues. J gave up 4 bases and V 5 bases, and 4 bases lay outside the gene matches. The germline CDR1 and CDR2 sequences are MNHEY and SVGAGI. The CDR3 DNA follows: TGTGCCAGCAGTCCAGGGGGCGTCGGAAACACCATATATTTT. Translated: CASSPGGVGNTIYF.

The chain combines TRBV2 with TRBJ2-7; possible D gene TRBD1, 6 bases. Trimming removed 2 bases at V and 6 bases at J, with 14 bases between. The CDR3 spans 14 residues. In germline, CDR1 is SNHLY, CDR2 FYNNEI. The CDR3 spells CASSERGSGTEQYV. DNA of the CDR3: TGTGCCAGCAGTGAAAGGGGGAGTGGGACCGAGCAGTACGTC.

The V and J genes are TRBV2 and TRBJ1-1; perhaps TRBD1 as D (6 bases). V lost 7 bases and J lost 10, with 19 bases in between. CDR1 and CDR2 (germline): SNHLY, FYNNEI. This CDR3 is 13 amino acids long. The DNA of the CDR3 is TGTGCCAGCAATCCGGGGCAGGGGCGCCGAGCTTTCTTT. It codes for CASNPGQGRRAFF.

The sample holds one count of this clone. J is TRBJ1-5 and V is TRBV4-1, with TRBD1 matching over 9 bases. Germline assignment: CDR1 MGHRA and CDR2 YSYEKL. This CDR3 contains 18 residues. Trimming removed 2 bases from V and 0 bases from J; junction bases left unmatched: 8. CDR3 loop: CASSQLGQGSPSNQPQHF. CDR3 DNA sequence: TGCGCCAGCAGCCAACTTGGACAGGGGAGCCCTAGCAATCAGCCCCAGCATTTT.

This clone was detected only once. The genes are TRBV12-3 or TRBV12-4 and TRBJ2-5; 7 nucleotides match TRBD2. This CDR3 has 13 amino acids. V lost 3 bases, J lost 7 bases, and 5 bases stayed unmatched. The CDR3 sequence is CASSLGGGVTQYF. CDR3 bases: TGTGCCAGCAGTTTGGGCGGGGGTGTGACCCAGTACTTC.

The chain is built from TRBV6-4 and TRBJ1-4; D remains ambiguous. Germline V gene sequence: CDR1 MRHNA, CDR2 SNTAGT. V was pared by 8 bases and J by 10 bases, with 20 bases between. The CDR3 spans 14 residues. For the CDR3, the DNA is TGTGCCAGCGGTAGGTGGACTACGACGGGAAAACTGTTTTTT. This encodes CASGRWTTTGKLFF.

The chain has TRBV6-6 and TRBJ2-7, with 7 bases identical to TRBD1. Per the germline V gene, CDR1 is MNHNY and CDR2 is SVGAGI (reference sequence). Trimming at V came to 0 bases and at J to 5 bases, leaving 7 bases not matched to a gene. The CDR3 sequence is 15 residues long. The CDR3 DNA sequence: TGTGCCAGCAGTTACTCTGCAGGGGGAAGCCACGAGCAGTACGTC. The encoded protein is CASSYSAGGSHEQYV.

The CDR3 coding sequence is TGTGCCATCGGTGGGACAGGGAGAGATACGCAGTATTTT. Amino acids: CAIGGTGRDTQYF. This sequence joins TRBV2 and TRBJ2-3; 9 positions agree with TRBD1. CDR1 and CDR2 from the germline V gene are SNHLY and FYNNEI. V lost 10 bases, J lost 5 bases, and 7 bases stayed unmatched. The CDR3 contains 13 residues.